This T cell receptor beta chain was recovered during a study of T cell responses to AZD1222 COVID-19 vaccine. Measured with immunoSEQ multiplex PCR; TCRdb has only the in-frame clones, and not every one. The table lists some 200,000 clones, approximately 92% of them singletons, with about 3.6% in the top ten. This CDR3 is 15 amino acids long. The germline V and J ends were trimmed by 2 bases and 1 base, with 11 bases remaining between them. Germline CDR1 reads MDHEN; CDR2 reads SYDVKM. On this clone itself: Its target is not known.

Points from the study as a whole: AZD1222 recipients seropositive at baseline numbered only 5 to 7. Donors skewed white British and female; clonal diversity was possibly underestimated. Close to half of spike-specific TCRs reportedly recognize unmutated variant regions. Spike was spanned by vaccine-associated CD4 TCRs, which were dominant at 160-218 and 743-854.

The chain joins TRBV28 to TRBJ1-1; unclear D gene. This TCR was recovered from an adult who received the MenACWY meningococcal vaccine as a control. The sample in question was peripheral blood, obtained 28 days after the second dose of the MenACWY control vaccine. The CDR3 region is CASSLVSEPNTEAFF. The CDR3, as DNA: TGTGCCAGCAGTTTAGTCTCGGAGCCGAACACTGAAGCTTTCTTT.